This T cell receptor (beta chain) stems from a study of T-cell reconstitution after alpha-beta-depleted transplantation in children. Study-wide results and caveats: Expanded clones from the graft, numbering several hundred, reportedly supplied alpha-beta T cells about two months after transplant. At the one-year point after transplant, T-cell counts and TCRbeta diversity were found to come mostly from T cells that had been newly produced. From surviving recipient T cells and thymic progenitors came the high day-60 TCRbeta diversity observed in some patients.

Germline CDR1 SGDLS, CDR2 YYNGEE. The CDR3 has 14 residues. The V end lost 0 bases, the J end lost 7 bases, and 11 bases lay between the germline ends. Library preparation (for TCRbeta) was performed with unique molecular identifiers. MiXCR, run by TCRdb on the PCR reads, gives a single entry per CDR3 protein. The sample holds around 300,000 distinct CDR3 sequences, around 20% seen once. This clonotype was counted a few times. What it binds is unknown. The rearrangement links TRBV9 to TRBJ2-1, with D unclear. The sequencing used PBMCs, mostly from graft donor cells, collected 180 days after TCRalphabeta/CD19-depleted stem cell transplant. The sequence derives from a male patient between 5 and 17 years old who had a stem cell transplant for acute lymphoblastic leukemia, so the T cells may come from the graft donor. The CDR3 DNA sequence: TGTGCCAGCAGCGTAGTGCGGAGTACGAATGAGCAGTTCTTC. This translates into CASSVVRSTNEQFF.